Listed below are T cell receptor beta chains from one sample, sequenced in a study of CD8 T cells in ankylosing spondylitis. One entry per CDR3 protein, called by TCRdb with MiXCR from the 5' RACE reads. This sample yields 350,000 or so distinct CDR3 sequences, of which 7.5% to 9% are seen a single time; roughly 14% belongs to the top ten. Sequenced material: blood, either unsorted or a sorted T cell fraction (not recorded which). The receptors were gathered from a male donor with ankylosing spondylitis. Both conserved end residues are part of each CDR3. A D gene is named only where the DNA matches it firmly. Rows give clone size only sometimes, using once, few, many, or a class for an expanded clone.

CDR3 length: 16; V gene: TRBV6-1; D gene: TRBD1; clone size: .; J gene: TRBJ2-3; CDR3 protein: CASSVPRQGRTDTQYF; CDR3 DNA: TGTGCCAGCAGTGTGCCGCGACAGGGCCGCACAGATACGCAGTATTTT
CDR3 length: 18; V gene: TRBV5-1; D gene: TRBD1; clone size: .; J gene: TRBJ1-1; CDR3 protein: CASSLRPGTGGTNTEAFF; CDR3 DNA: TGCGCCAGCAGCTTGAGACCGGGGACAGGGGGGACGAACACTGAAGCTTTCTTT
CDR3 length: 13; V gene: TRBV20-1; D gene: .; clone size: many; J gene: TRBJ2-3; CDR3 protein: CSAEATSTDTQYF; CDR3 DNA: TGCAGTGCAGAGGCTACCAGCACAGATACGCAGTATTTT
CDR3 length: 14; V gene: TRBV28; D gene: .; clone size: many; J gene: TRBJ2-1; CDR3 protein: CASTGIRSYNEQFF; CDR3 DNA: TGTGCCAGTACCGGGATCCGCTCCTACAATGAGCAGTTCTTC
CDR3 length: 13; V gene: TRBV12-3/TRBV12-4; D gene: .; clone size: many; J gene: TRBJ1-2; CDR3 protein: CASSPIAGQAYTF; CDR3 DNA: TGTGCCAGCAGTCCAATAGCCGGGCAAGCCTACACCTTC
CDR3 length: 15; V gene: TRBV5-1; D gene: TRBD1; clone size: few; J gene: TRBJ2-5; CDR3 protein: CASSRAGGSQETQYF; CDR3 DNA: TGCGCCAGCAGCCGGGCAGGGGGTTCCCAAGAGACCCAGTACTTC
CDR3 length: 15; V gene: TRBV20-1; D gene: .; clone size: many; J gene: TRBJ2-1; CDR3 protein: CSARDSGVPYNEQFF; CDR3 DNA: TGCAGTGCTAGAGACTCGGGAGTTCCCTACAATGAGCAGTTCTTC
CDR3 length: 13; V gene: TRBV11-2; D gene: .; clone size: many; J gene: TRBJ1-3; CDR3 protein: CASSFNSGNTIYF; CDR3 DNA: TGTGCCAGCAGCTTTAATTCTGGAAACACCATATATTTT
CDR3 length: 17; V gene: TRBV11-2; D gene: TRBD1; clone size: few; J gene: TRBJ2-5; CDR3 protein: CASTPLSGTGGGETQYF; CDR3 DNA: TGTGCCAGCACCCCCTTGTCCGGGACAGGGGGTGGGGAGACCCAGTACTTC
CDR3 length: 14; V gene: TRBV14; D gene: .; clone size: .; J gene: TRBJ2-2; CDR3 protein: CASRWLANTGELFF; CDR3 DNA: TGTGCCAGCAGGTGGCTAGCCAACACCGGGGAGCTGTTTTTT
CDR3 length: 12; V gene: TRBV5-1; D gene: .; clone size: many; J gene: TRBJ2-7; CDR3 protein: CASSSDVYEQYF; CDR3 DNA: TGCGCCAGCAGCTCGGACGTTTACGAGCAGTACTTC
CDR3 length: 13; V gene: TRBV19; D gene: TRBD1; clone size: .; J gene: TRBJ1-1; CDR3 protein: CARDRGSATEAFF; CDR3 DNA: TGTGCCAGGGACAGGGGATCGGCCACTGAAGCTTTCTTT
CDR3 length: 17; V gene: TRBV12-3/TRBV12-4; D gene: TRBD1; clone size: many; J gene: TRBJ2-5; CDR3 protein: CASSNGDRGYRVETQYF; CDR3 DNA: TGTGCCAGCAGTAATGGGGACAGGGGATATCGCGTTGAGACCCAGTACTTC
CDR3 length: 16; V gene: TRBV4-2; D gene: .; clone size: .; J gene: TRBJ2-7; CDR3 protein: CASSHLVRLGVYEQYF; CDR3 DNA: TGTGCCAGCAGCCACCTCGTGCGGCTAGGAGTCTACGAGCAGTACTTC
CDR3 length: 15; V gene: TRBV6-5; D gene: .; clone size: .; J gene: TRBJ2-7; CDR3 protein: CASSYSAGSSYEQYF; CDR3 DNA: TGTGCCAGCAGTTACTCCGCAGGGAGCTCCTACGAGCAGTACTTC
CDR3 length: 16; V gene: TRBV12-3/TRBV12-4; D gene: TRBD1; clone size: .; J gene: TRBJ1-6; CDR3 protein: CASSLGTGNGNSPLHF; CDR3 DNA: TGTGCCAGCAGTTTAGGGACAGGGAATGGAAATTCACCCCTCCACTTT
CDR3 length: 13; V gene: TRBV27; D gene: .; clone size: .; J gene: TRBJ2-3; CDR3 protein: CATVSGAADTQYF; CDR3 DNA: TGTGCCACGGTGTCAGGGGCGGCAGATACGCAGTATTTT
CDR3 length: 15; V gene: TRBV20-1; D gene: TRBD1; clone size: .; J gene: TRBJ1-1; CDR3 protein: CSARAGTGVSAEAFF; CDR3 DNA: TGCAGTGCTAGAGCGGGGACAGGGGTCTCGGCTGAAGCTTTCTTT
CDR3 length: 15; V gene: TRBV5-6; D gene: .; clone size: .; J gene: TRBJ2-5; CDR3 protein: CASSLSGGGRETQYF; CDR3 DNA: TGTGCCAGCAGCTTGTCTGGAGGGGGGAGAGAGACCCAGTACTTC
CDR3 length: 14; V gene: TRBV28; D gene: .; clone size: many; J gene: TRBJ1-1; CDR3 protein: CASSLVHGTAEAFF; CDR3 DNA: TGTGCCAGCAGTTTAGTCCACGGGACCGCTGAAGCTTTCTTT
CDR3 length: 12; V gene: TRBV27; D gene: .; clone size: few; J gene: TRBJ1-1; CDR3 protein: CASSQIQSPAFF; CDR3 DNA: TGTGCCAGCAGTCAGATACAGAGTCCAGCTTTCTTT
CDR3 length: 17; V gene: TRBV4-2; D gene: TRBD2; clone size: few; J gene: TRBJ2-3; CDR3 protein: CASSQELAGGPGDTQYF; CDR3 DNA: TGTGCCAGCAGCCAAGAACTAGCGGGAGGGCCGGGAGATACGCAGTATTTT
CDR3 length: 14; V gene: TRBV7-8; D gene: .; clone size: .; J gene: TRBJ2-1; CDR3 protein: CASSTTTVYNEQFF; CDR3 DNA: TGTGCCAGCAGCACGACGACAGTCTACAATGAGCAGTTCTTC
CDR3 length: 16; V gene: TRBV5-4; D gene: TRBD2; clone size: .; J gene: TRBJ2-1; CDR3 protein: CASSARTSGSWNEQFF; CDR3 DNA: TGTGCCAGCAGCGCCCGGACTAGCGGGAGCTGGAATGAGCAGTTCTTC
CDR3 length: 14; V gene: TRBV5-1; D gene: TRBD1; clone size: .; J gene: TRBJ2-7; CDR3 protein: CASSLTGENYEQYF; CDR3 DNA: TGCGCCAGCAGCTTAACAGGGGAGAACTACGAGCAGTACTTC
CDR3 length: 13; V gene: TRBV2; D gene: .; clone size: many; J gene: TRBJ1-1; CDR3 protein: CASHREVNTEAFF; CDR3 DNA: TGTGCCAGCCACAGGGAGGTAAACACTGAAGCTTTCTTT
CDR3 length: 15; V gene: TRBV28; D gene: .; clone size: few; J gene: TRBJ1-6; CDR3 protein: CASSPKGVYNSPLHF; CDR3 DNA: TGTGCCAGCAGCCCCAAAGGGGTTTATAATTCACCCCTCCACTTT
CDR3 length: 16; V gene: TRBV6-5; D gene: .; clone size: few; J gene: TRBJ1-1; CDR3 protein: CASSYSMGATDTEAFF; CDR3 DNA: TGTGCCAGCAGTTACTCTATGGGGGCTACGGACACTGAAGCTTTCTTT
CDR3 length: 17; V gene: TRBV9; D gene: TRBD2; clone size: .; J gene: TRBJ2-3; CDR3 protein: CASSVAGGRASTDTQYF; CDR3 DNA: TGTGCCAGCAGCGTAGCGGGCGGGAGGGCGAGCACAGATACGCAGTATTTT
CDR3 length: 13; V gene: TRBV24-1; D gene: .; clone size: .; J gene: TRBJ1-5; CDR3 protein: CATSDGALQPQHF; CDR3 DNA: TGTGCCACCAGTGATGGGGCTCTTCAGCCCCAGCATTTT
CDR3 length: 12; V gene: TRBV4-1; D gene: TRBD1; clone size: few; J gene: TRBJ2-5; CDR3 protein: CASSHPGGTQYF; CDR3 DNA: TGCGCCAGCAGCCATCCAGGGGGGACCCAGTACTTC
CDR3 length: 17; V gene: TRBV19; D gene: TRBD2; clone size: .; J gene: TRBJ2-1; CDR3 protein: CASSFRLAGVSYNEQFF; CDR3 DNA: TGTGCCAGTAGTTTCCGACTAGCGGGAGTCTCCTACAATGAGCAGTTCTTC
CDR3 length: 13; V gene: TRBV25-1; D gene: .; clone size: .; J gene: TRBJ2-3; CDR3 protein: CASSDSRSDTQYF; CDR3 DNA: TGTGCCAGCAGTGACAGCCGCTCAGATACGCAGTATTTT
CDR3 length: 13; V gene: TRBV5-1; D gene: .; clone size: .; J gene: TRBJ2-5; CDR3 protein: CASSRVFGETQYF; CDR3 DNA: TGCGCCAGCTCCCGGGTTTTTGGGGAGACCCAGTACTTC
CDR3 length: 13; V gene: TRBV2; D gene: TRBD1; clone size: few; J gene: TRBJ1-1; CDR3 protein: CASRVQGAAEAFF; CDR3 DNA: TGTGCCAGCAGGGTACAGGGGGCGGCTGAAGCTTTCTTT
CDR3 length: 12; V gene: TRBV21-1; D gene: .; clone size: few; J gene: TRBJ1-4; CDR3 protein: CASSYEERRRFF; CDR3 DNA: TGTGCCAGCAGCTACGAAGAACGCCGGCGGTTTTTT
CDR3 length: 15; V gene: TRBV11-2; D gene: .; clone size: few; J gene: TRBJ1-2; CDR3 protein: CASSLEPAPDYGYTF; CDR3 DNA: TGTGCCAGCAGCTTAGAGCCAGCGCCAGACTATGGCTACACCTTC
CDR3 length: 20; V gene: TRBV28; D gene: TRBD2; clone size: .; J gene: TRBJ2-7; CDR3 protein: CASSPRGLAGVMRGPYEQYF; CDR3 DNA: TGTGCCAGCAGTCCCCGAGGGCTAGCGGGAGTAATGCGGGGTCCCTACGAGCAGTACTTC
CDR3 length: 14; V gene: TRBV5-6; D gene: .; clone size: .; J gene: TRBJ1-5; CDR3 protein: CASSLQGIEQPQHF; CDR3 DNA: TGTGCCAGCAGCTTACAGGGTATCGAGCAGCCCCAGCATTTT
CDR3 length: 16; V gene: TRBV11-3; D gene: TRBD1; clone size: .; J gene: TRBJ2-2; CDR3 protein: CASSPGQGTHTGELFF; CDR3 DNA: TGTGCCAGCAGCCCGGGACAGGGGACGCACACCGGGGAGCTGTTTTTT
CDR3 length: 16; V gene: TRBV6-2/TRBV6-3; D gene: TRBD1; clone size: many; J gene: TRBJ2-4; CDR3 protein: CASTEPGQGGENIQYF; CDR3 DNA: TGTGCCAGCACCGAACCGGGACAGGGGGGCGAAAACATTCAGTACTTC
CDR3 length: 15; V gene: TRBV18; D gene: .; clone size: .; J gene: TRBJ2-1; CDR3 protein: CASSPYSGTYNEQFF; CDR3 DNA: TGTGCCAGCTCGCCCTACTCAGGGACCTACAATGAGCAGTTCTTC
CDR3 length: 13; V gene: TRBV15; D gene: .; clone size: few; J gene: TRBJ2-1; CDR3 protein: CATSKARSNEQFF; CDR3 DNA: TGTGCCACCAGCAAGGCGCGAAGCAATGAGCAGTTCTTC
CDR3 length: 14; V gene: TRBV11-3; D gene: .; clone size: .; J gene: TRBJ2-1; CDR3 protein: CASSQVSSYNEQFF; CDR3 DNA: TGTGCCAGCAGCCAGGTCAGCTCCTACAATGAGCAGTTCTTC
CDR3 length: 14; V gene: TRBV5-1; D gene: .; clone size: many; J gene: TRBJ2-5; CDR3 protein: CASSLAWDEETQYF; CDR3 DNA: TGCGCCAGCAGCTTGGCGTGGGATGAAGAGACCCAGTACTTC
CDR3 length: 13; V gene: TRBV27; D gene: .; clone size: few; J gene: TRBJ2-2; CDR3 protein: CASSSARAGELFF; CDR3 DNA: TGTGCCAGCAGTTCAGCTAGAGCCGGGGAGCTGTTTTTT
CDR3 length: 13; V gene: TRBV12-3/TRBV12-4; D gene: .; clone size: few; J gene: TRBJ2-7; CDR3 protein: CASSFRGFYEQYF; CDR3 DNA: TGTGCCAGCAGTTTCCGGGGATTCTACGAGCAGTACTTC
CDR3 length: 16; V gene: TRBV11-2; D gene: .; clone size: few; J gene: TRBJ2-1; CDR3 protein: CASSLDGGRFYNEQFF; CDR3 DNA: TGTGCCAGCAGCTTAGATGGGGGGCGGTTCTACAATGAGCAGTTCTTC
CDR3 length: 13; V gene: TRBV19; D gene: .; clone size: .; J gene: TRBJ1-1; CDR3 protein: CASSIQGLTEAFF; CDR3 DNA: TGTGCCAGTAGTATCCAGGGTCTTACTGAAGCTTTCTTT
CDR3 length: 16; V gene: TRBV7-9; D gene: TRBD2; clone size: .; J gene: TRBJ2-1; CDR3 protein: CASSLGSGLAVNEQFF; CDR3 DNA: TGTGCCAGCAGCTTAGGTTCCGGACTAGCGGTAAATGAGCAGTTCTTC
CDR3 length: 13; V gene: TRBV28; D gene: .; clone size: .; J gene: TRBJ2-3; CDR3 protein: CASSLVRTDTQYF; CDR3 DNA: TGTGCCAGCAGTTTAGTGAGGACAGATACGCAGTATTTT
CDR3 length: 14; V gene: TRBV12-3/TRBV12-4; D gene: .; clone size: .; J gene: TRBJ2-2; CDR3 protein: CASRTMRGAGELFF; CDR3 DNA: TGTGCCAGCAGAACCATGCGTGGTGCCGGGGAGCTGTTTTTT
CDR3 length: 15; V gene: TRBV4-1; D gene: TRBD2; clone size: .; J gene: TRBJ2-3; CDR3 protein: CASSQGAGGRDTQYF; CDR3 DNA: TGCGCCAGCAGCCAAGGGGCGGGGGGCCGGGATACGCAGTATTTT
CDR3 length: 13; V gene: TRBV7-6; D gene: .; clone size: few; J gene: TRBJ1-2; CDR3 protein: CASSLFKGSGYTF; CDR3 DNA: TGTGCCAGCAGCTTATTCAAGGGGAGTGGCTACACCTTC
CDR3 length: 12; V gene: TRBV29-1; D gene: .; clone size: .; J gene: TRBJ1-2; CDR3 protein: CSADGQNYGYTF; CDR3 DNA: TGCAGCGCCGACGGGCAGAACTATGGCTACACCTTC